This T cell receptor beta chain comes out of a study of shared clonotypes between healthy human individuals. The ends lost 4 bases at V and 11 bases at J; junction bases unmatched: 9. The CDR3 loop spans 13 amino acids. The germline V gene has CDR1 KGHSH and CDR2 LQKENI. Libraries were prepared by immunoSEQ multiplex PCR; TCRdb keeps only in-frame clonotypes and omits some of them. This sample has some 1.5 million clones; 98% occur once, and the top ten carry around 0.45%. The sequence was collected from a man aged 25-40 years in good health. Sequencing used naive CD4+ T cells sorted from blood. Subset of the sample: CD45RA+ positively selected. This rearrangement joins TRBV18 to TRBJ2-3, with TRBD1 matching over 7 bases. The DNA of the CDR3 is TGTGCCAGCTCACAGGGTGCGGCAGGGGGGCAGTATTTT. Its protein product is CASSQGAAGGQYF.